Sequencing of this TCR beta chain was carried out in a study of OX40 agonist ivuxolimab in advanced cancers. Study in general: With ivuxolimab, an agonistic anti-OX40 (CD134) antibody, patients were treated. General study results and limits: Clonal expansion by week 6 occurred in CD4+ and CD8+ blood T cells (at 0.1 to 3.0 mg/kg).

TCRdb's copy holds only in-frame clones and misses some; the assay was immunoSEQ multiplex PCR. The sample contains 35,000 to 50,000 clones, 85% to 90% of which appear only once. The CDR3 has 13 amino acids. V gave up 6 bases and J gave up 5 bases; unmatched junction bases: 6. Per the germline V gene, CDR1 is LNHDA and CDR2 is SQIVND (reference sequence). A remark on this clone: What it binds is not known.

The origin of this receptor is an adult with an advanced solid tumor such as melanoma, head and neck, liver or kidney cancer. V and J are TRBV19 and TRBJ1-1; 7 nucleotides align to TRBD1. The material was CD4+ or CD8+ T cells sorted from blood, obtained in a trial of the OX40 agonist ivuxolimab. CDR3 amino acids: CASSRTGWTEAFF. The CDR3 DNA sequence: TGTGCCAGTAGCCGGACAGGATGGACTGAAGCTTTCTTT.